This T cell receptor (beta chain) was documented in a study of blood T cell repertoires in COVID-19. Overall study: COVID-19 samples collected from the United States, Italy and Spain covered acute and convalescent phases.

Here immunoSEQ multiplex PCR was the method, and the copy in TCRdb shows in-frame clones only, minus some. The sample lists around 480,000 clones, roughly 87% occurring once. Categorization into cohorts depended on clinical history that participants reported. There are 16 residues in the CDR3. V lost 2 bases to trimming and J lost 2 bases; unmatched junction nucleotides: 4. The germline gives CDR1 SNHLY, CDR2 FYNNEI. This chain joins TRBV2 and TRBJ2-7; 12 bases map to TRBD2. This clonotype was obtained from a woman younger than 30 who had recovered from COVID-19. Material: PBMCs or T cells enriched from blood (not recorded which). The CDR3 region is CASSESSSGGAYEQYF. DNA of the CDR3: TGTGCCAGCAGTGAATCCTCTAGCGGGGGGGCCTACGAGCAGTACTTC.